The 7 T cell receptor beta chains reported below all come from one sample, sequenced in a study of blood T cell repertoires in COVID-19. Sequencing used immunoSEQ multiplex PCR; TCRdb keeps in-frame clones, though not all of them. The sample comprises under 250,000 clones, over 80% of which are singletons, and approximately 6.3% rests with the top ten. The sequenced sample consisted of peripheral blood. The receptors were gathered from a woman in her fifties or sixties with active or convalescent COVID-19.

The V call is TRBV5-6, the J call TRBJ2-6; D call uncertain. There are 15 residues in the CDR3. Trimming stripped 2 bases from V and 2 bases from J, with 8 bases between. Germline V gives CDR1 SGHDT, CDR2 YYEEEE. The CDR3 loop reads CASSFYQTGANVLTF. For the CDR3, the DNA is TGTGCCAGCAGCTTTTATCAGACTGGGGCCAACGTCCTGACTTTC.

This clone turned up a few times. This chain uses TRBV6-5 with TRBJ1-2; the match to TRBD1 covers 8 bases. J was trimmed by 4 bases and V by 5 bases; bases with no gene match: 9. CDR3 length equals 15 residues. Per germline, CDR1 MNHEY and CDR2 SVGAGI. CDR3 in DNA: TGTGCCAGCAGTCCTCAGGGACAGGTGGGCTATGGCTACACCTTC. Its protein product is CASSPQGQVGYGYTF.

V usage is TRBV7-9 and J usage is TRBJ2-1; possibly TRBD2 for D (5 bases). The CDR3 is 16 residues long. Trimming pared 4 bases from V and 5 bases from J, leaving 18 bases between. CDR1 and CDR2 from the germline V gene are SEHNR and FQNEAQ (reference sequence). CDR3 loop: CASSWTAGGLNNEQFF. Written as DNA, the CDR3 is TGTGCCAGCAGCTGGACGGCGGGCGGGCTGAACAATGAGCAGTTCTTC.

This rearrangement joins TRBV11-3 to TRBJ2-7; 7 positions match TRBD2. The V gene end was trimmed by 2 bases and the J gene end by 6 bases; junction bases not matched to a gene: 10. This CDR3 is built from 15 residues. Germline-derived CDR1 and CDR2 are SGHNT and YENEEA. For the CDR3, the DNA is TGTGCCAGCAGCTTATTCGGCGGGAGAACCGCCGAGCAGTACTTC. As protein: CASSLFGGRTAEQYF. The full variable domain, with the rest looked up from reference TRBV11-3 and TRBJ2-7, is EAGVVQSPRYKIIEKKQPVAFWCNPISGHNTLYWYLQNLGQGPELLIRYENEEAVDDSQLPKDRFSAERLKGVDSTLKIQPAELGDSAVYLCASSLFGGRTAEQYFGPGTRLTVT.

This chain uses TRBV27 with TRBJ2-1; 9 nucleotides align to TRBD2. With 6 bases clipped from V and 9 bases from J, the junction kept 12 bases outside the gene matches. The CDR3 sequence is 15 residues long. The germline V gene has CDR1 MNHEY and CDR2 SMNVEV (reference sequence). CDR3 nucleotide sequence: TGTGCCAGCAGCATTCTGGGACTAGCCGGCGGTGAGCAGTTCTTC. This translates into CASSILGLAGGEQFF.

V is TRBV6-6 and J is TRBJ2-1; D unclear. This CDR3 comprises 15 residues. V dropped 2 bases and J dropped 3 bases, with 11 bases sitting between them. Germline values: CDR1 MNHNY, CDR2 SVGAGI (reference sequence). CDR3: CASSYGSPLYNEQFF. CDR3 DNA sequence: TGTGCCAGCAGTTACGGCTCCCCCCTCTACAATGAGCAGTTCTTC.

This clone has more than one count but fewer than ten. The chain recombines TRBV13 with TRBJ1-2; D gene unclear. V was clipped by 5 bases and J by 8 bases, with 18 bases between them. The CDR3 runs to 14 residues. Germline V CDR1 and CDR2: PRHDT, FYEKMQ (reference sequence). The CDR3 DNA is TGTGCCAGCAGCATTTACAGTTACGGGAACGGCTACACCTTC. Residues: CASSIYSYGNGYTF.